The 19 T cell receptor beta chains listed next were all sequenced from one sample in a study of blood T cell repertoires in COVID-19. Produced via immunoSEQ multiplex PCR; TCRdb's table is partial and in-frame only. The sample includes 150,000 or so clones, 80% to 90% of them seen just once. Sequencing used peripheral blood. These receptors were collected from a man in his sixties with active or convalescent COVID-19.

The rearrangement links TRBV2 to TRBJ2-1; D might be TRBD2 (5 bases). This CDR3 has 13 residues. Per germline, CDR1 SNHLY and CDR2 FYNNEI. V dropped 0 bases and J dropped 10 bases, with 10 bases sitting between them. The CDR3 loop is CASSEARTGEQFF. CDR3 nucleotides: TGTGCCAGCAGTGAAGCGCGGACGGGGGAGCAGTTCTTC.

This sequence joins TRBV5-5 and TRBJ1-1; 7 nucleotides agree with TRBD1. The V gene's germline CDR1 is SGHKS and CDR2 YYEKEE (reference sequence). The CDR3 is 16 amino acids. The ends lost 4 bases at V and 0 bases at J; junction bases unmatched: 9. The CDR3 here is CASSTRQGWMNTEAFF. The CDR3 region has the DNA TGTGCCAGCAGCACCCGACAGGGTTGGATGAACACTGAAGCTTTCTTT. Full variable domain (missing parts from reference TRBV5-5 and TRBJ1-1): DAGVTQSPTHLIKTRGQQVTLRCSPISGHKSVSWYQQVLGQGPQFIFQYYEKEERGRGNFPDRFSARQFPNYSSELNVNALLLGDSALYLCASSTRQGWMNTEAFFGQGTRLTVV.

The genes are TRBV6-1 and TRBJ1-4, with D possibly being TRBD1 (5 bases). With 1 base removed from V and 3 bases from J, the gap between germline ends came to 6 bases. Germline V gene sequence: CDR1 MNHNS, CDR2 SASEGT. This CDR3 has 14 residues. CDR3 coding DNA: TGTGCCAGCAGTGAAGGGGGCTCTAATGAAAAACTGTTTTTT. Translation: CASSEGGSNEKLFF.

The chain combines TRBV6-2 or TRBV6-3 with TRBJ1-4, with a weak D call TRBD1 (6 bases). V lost 4 bases, J lost 8 bases, and 17 bases lay in between. Looked up from germline, CDR1 is MNHEY and CDR2 is SVGEGT. The CDR3 spans 15 residues. This chain's CDR3 is CASSSGQTTEEKLFF. For the CDR3, the DNA is TGTGCCAGCAGTTCCGGACAGACCACGGAGGAAAAACTGTTTTTT.

A note on this clone: Other DNA sequences of this sample code for an identical CDR3. The genes are TRBV6-5 and TRBJ2-7, with a tentative D call TRBD2 (7 bases). The CDR3 is 15 residues long. Trimming pared 0 bases from V and 2 bases from J, leaving 11 bases between. Per germline, CDR1 MNHEY and CDR2 SVGAGI. CDR3 sequence (DNA): TGTGCCAGCAGTTACTCGAGGGGGGGAACCTACGAGCAGTACTTC. Residues: CASSYSRGGTYEQYF.

V is TRBV6-6 and J is TRBJ2-7, with 9 bases matching TRBD1. Unmatched junction bases numbered 4, after V lost 5 bases and J lost 5 bases. CDR1 and CDR2 (germline): MNHNY, SVGAGI (reference sequence). The CDR3 is 13 residues long. The DNA for the CDR3 is TGTGCCAGCAGTACGGACAGGGGCCACGAGCAGTACTTC. The encoded protein is CASSTDRGHEQYF.

In its sample, this clone was seen once. CDR3 residues: CASTPGLAGRAGGTDTQYF. CDR3 DNA sequence: TGTGCCAGCACCCCGGGACTAGCGGGGAGGGCAGGAGGCACAGATACGCAGTATTTT. The rearrangement uses TRBV2 and TRBJ2-3; 13 nucleotides line up with TRBD2. Looked up from germline, CDR1 is SNHLY and CDR2 is FYNNEI. This CDR3 is built from 19 residues. Unmatched junction bases numbered 14, after V lost 7 bases and J lost 1 base. The full variable domain, with the rest looked up from reference TRBV2 and TRBJ2-3, is EPEVTQTPSHQVTQMGQEVILRCVPISNHLYFYWYRQILGQKVEFLVSFYNNEISEKSEIFDDQFSVERPDGSNFTLKIRSTKLEDSAMYFCASTPGLAGRAGGTDTQYFGPGTRLTVL.

The genes are TRBV2 and TRBJ2-7, with 11 bases lining up with TRBD1. Per germline, CDR1 SNHLY and CDR2 FYNNEI. Germline trimming cut 7 bases from V and 2 bases from J; bases unmatched to any gene: 7. The CDR3 is made up of 15 amino acids. The DNA for the CDR3 is TGTGCCAGCAAGAGGGACAGGGGGGAACCCTACGAGCAGTACTTC. Translation: CASKRDRGEPYEQYF.

V usage is TRBV6-2 or TRBV6-3 and J usage is TRBJ1-3; no clear D. Germline values: CDR1 MNHEY, CDR2 SVGEGT. This CDR3 is built from 15 residues. V dropped 0 bases and J dropped 0 bases, with 6 bases sitting between them. The CDR3 spells CASSYSRSSGNTIYF. The CDR3 DNA follows: TGTGCCAGCAGTTACTCGAGGAGCTCTGGAAACACCATATATTTT.

Here the CDR3 DNA reads TGTGCCAGCACCCTCGGACTAGCGGGAGATACGCAGTATTTT. It codes for CASTLGLAGDTQYF. This sequence joins TRBV6-6 and TRBJ2-3; TRBD2 aligns across 11 bases. The germline gives CDR1 MNHNY, CDR2 SVGAGI (reference sequence). Trimming removed 7 bases from V and 5 bases from J; junction bases left unmatched: 5. The CDR3 length is 14 residues.

The chain combines TRBV3-1 (or the pseudogene TRBV3-2) with TRBJ2-1, with 9 bases aligning to TRBD2. With V trimmed by 4 bases and J by 10 bases, 5 bases remained unmatched. This CDR3 comprises 13 residues. Germline CDR1 and CDR2: LGHDT and YNNKEL (reference sequence). CDR3 nucleotide sequence: TGTGCCAGCAGCCGATCCGCGGGGGGGGAGCAGTTCTTC. Translation gives CASSRSAGGEQFF.

The J gene is TRBJ2-1, the V gene TRBV5-1, with TRBD2 identical over 11 bases. The CDR3 covers 17 residues. Per germline, CDR1 SGHRS and CDR2 YFSETQ. Trimming took 0 bases from V and 5 from J; bases not matched to a gene: 7. The CDR3 bases are TGCGCCAGCAGCTTGGTACTAGCGGGAGTAAGGGACAATGAGCAGTTCTTC. It translates to CASSLVLAGVRDNEQFF. The whole variable domain, filled in from reference TRBV5-1 and TRBJ2-1, reads KAGVTQTPRYLIKTRGQQVTLSCSPISGHRSVSWYQQTPGQGLQFLFEYFSETQRNKGNFPGRFSGRQFSNSRSEMNVSTLELGDSALYLCASSLVLAGVRDNEQFFGPGTRLTVL.

Only one count was recorded for this clone. The chain has TRBV12-3 or TRBV12-4 and TRBJ1-4; 7 bases align to TRBD1. V lost 6 bases to trimming and J lost 10 bases; unmatched junction nucleotides: 5. CDR3 size: 12 residues. The CDR3 sequence: CASRYRGLKLFF. The CDR3 coding sequence is TGTGCCAGCAGATACAGGGGCTTAAAACTGTTTTTT.

This chain connects TRBV6-5 to TRBJ1-5, with D maybe TRBD1 (6 bases). V was clipped by 7 bases and J by 7 bases, with 14 bases between them. The CDR3 loop spans 13 amino acids. In germline, CDR1 is MNHEY, CDR2 SVGAGI. The CDR3 reads CASTTGREQPQHF. In nucleotides, the CDR3 is TGTGCCAGCACTACAGGGAGGGAACAGCCCCAGCATTTT.

The rearrangement joins TRBV6-6 to TRBJ1-1; the D gene is possibly TRBD1 (6 bases). Germline assignment: CDR1 MNHNY and CDR2 SVGAGI (reference sequence). The germline V and J ends were trimmed by 2 bases and 5 bases, with 12 bases remaining between them. The CDR3 consists of 14 residues. CDR3 nucleotide sequence: TGTGCCAGCAGTTACAGGGGGTCGGGGACTGAAGCTTTCTTT. Translating it yields CASSYRGSGTEAFF.

This rearrangement joins TRBV19 to TRBJ1-1; D is undetermined. V shed 3 bases and J shed 5 bases, with 10 bases lying between them. Germline lookup yields CDR1 LNHDA and CDR2 SQIVND (reference sequence). The CDR3 has 13 amino acids. CDR3 sequence (DNA): TGTGCCAGTAGTATGGCACGGGAAACTGAAGCTTTCTTT. Residues: CASSMARETEAFF.

The chain combines TRBV7-9 with TRBJ1-2; no reliable D call. CDR1 is SEHNR, CDR2 FQNEAQ, per germline (reference sequence). Trimming took off 2 bases at V and 6 bases at J, with 7 bases between the two ends. The CDR3 is 12 residues long. In DNA form, the CDR3 reads TGTGCCAGCAGCTTAACTTCGAATGGCTACACCTTC. Protein product: CASSLTSNGYTF.

In its sample, this clone was seen once. An end of the junction differs from the germline gene, which may be a read error. The chain has TRBV2 and TRBJ1-5, with 7 bases lining up with TRBD1. This CDR3 is 15 amino acids long. The germline CDR1 and CDR2 sequences are SNHLY and FYNNEI. The CDR3 DNA is TGTGCCAGCAGGGAAGGGACAGTTAGCAATCAGCCCCAGCATTTT. Residues: CASREGTVSNQPQHF.

This CDR3 is CASCRDRGENSPLHF. The CDR3 DNA reads TGTGCCAGCTGCCGGGACAGGGGTGAAAATTCACCCCTCCACTTT. The chain carries TRBV7-8 and TRBJ1-6; 10 nucleotides line up with TRBD1. Germline CDR1 is SGHVS and CDR2 is FQNEAQ. After removal of 8 bases from V and 7 bases from J, the junction contained 8 bases not matched to a gene. The CDR3 length is 15 residues.